This is a list of T cell receptor beta chains from one sample in a study of T-cell reconstitution after alpha-beta-depleted transplantation in children. TCRdb reanalysed the PCR reads using MiXCR and keeps one entry per CDR3 protein. The sample includes fewer than 250,000 distinct CDR3 sequences, roughly a sixth of them seen just once. Sequencing used PBMCs, mostly from graft donor cells, obtained 360 days after TCRalphabeta/CD19-depleted stem cell transplant. Receptors were obtained from a male patient under 10 years old who had a stem cell transplant for acute lymphoblastic leukemia, so the T cells may come from the graft donor. CDR3s include the opening cysteine and the closing phenylalanine or tryptophan.

j_call v_call cdr3_aa
TRBJ2-5 TRBV2 CASSVSLAEETQYF
TRBJ1-4 TRBV29-1 CSVGMDTYNEKLFF
TRBJ1-1 TRBV3-1 CASSQAKQWNTEAFF
TRBJ2-2 TRBV5-1 CASSRDGWIWELFF
TRBJ2-3 TRBV6-2/TRBV6-3 CASSYTRDRFTDTQYF
TRBJ2-1 TRBV12-3/TRBV12-4 CASSSRLAEANEQFF
TRBJ2-1 TRBV20-1 CRGWGGHNEQFF
TRBJ2-6 TRBV5-1 CASDSTGGRSGANVLTF
TRBJ2-7 TRBV13 CASSSLERQGQTYEQYF
TRBJ1-5 TRBV15 CATSRIVSQPQHF
TRBJ1-6 TRBV12-3/TRBV12-4 CASRRRGQDSPLHF
TRBJ2-5 TRBV28 CASSLSGGQNQETQYF
TRBJ2-2 TRBV3-1 CASSPLIGRGGTGELFF